Below, one T cell receptor (beta chain) is given with its context. Its antigen is still unknown. Germline V gene sequence: CDR1 MGHRA, CDR2 YSYEKL. V was pared by 0 bases and J by 4 bases, with 10 bases between. The CDR3 spans 16 residues. The table came from immunoSEQ multiplex PCR; TCRdb's copy has only in-frame clones and leaves some out. The sample records 60,000 to 75,000 clones, about 88% being singletons. The sample is drawn from a study of T cell responses to AZD1222 COVID-19 vaccine. Study-wide points: Vaccine-related CD4 TCRs covered spike, predominating at 160-218 and 743-854.

The sample in question was peripheral blood, obtained 28 days after the second AZD1222 dose. This TCR was sampled from an adult who received the AZD1222 COVID-19 vaccine. This sequence joins TRBV4-1 and TRBJ1-6; D gene ambiguous. In DNA form, the CDR3 reads TGCGCCAGCAGCCAAGATGTGGTTATTTATAATTCACCCCTCCACTTT. Translation gives CASSQDVVIYNSPLHF.